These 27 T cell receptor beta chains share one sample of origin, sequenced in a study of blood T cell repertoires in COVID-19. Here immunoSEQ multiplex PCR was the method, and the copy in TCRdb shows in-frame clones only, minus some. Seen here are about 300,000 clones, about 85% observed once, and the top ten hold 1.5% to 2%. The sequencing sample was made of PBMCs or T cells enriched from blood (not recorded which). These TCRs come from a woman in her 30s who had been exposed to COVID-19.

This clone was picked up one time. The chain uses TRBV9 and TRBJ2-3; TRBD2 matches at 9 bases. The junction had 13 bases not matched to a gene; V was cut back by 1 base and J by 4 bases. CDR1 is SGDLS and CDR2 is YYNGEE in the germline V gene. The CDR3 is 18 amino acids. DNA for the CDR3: TGTGCCAGCAGCGTATTATCCCCTTCTAGCGGGACGGCAGATACGCAGTATTTT. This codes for CASSVLSPSSGTADTQYF.

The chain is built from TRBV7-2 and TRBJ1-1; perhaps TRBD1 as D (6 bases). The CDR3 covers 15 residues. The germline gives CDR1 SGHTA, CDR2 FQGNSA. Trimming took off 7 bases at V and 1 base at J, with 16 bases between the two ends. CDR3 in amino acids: CASTLVRGWNTEAFF. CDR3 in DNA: TGTGCCAGCACCCTGGTCAGGGGTTGGAACACTGAAGCTTTCTTT.

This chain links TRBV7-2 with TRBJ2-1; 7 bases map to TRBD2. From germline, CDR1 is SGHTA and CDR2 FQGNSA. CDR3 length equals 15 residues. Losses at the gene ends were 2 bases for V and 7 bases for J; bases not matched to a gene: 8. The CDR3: CASSLLGGGRNEQFF. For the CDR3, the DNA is TGTGCCAGCAGCTTACTCGGCGGGGGAAGGAATGAGCAGTTCTTC.

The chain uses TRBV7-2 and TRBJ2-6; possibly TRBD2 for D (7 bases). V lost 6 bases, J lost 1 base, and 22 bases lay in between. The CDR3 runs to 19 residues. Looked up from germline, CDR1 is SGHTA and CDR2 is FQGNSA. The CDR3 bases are TGTGCCAGCAGGAACCGGATTACAGGGAGGGGGTCTGGGGCCAACGTCCTGACTTTC. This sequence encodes CASRNRITGRGSGANVLTF.

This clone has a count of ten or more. CDR3 loop: CASSLAGHYQETQYF. As DNA, the CDR3 is TGCGCCAGCAGCTTGGCGGGACACTACCAAGAGACCCAGTACTTC. J is TRBJ2-5 and V is TRBV5-1; TRBD1 might be the D (6 bases). The CDR3 consists of 15 residues. V was pared by 0 bases and J by 0 bases, with 9 bases between. CDR1 SGHRS and CDR2 YFSETQ come from the germline V gene.

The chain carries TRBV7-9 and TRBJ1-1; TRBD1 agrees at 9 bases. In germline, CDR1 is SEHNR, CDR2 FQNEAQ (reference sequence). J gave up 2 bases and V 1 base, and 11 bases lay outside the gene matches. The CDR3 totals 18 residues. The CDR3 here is CASSLGGILTGGNTEAFF. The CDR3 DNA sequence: TGTGCCAGCAGCTTAGGCGGGATCTTGACAGGGGGAAACACTGAAGCTTTCTTT.

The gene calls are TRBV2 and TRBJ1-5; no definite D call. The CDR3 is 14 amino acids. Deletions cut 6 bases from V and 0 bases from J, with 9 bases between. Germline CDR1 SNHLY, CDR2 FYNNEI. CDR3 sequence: CASRPDISNQPQHF. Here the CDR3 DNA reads TGTGCCAGCAGACCCGACATTAGCAATCAGCCCCAGCATTTT.

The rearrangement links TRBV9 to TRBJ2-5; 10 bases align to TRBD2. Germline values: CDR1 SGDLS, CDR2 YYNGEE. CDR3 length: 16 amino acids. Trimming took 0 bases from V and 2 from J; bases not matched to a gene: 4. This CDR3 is CASSVATSGRQETQYF. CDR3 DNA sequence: TGTGCCAGCAGCGTAGCGACTAGCGGGCGACAAGAGACCCAGTACTTC.

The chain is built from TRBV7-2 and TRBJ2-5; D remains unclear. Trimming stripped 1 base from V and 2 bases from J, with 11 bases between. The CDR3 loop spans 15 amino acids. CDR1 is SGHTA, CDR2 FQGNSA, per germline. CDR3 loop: CASSLDPSLQETQYF. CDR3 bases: TGTGCCAGCAGCTTAGATCCAAGCCTACAAGAGACCCAGTACTTC.

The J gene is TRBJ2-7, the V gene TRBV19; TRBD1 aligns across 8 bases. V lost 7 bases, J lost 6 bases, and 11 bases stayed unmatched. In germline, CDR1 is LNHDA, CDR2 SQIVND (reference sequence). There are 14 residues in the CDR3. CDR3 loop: CASTEGQANREQYF. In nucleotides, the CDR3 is TGTGCCAGTACCGAGGGACAGGCCAATCGCGAGCAGTACTTC. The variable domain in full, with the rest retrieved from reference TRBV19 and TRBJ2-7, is DGGITQSPKYLFRKEGQNVTLSCEQNLNHDAMYWYRQDPGQGLRLIYYSQIVNDFQKGDIAEGYSVSREKKESFPLTVTSAQKNPTAFYLCASTEGQANREQYFGPGTRLTVT.

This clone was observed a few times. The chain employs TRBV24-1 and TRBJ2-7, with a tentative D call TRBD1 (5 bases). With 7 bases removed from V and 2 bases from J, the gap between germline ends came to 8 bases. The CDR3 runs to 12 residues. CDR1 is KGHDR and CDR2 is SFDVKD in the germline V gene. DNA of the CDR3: TGTGCCACCAGGGGGCGGCCCTACGAGCAGTACTTC. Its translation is CATRGRPYEQYF.

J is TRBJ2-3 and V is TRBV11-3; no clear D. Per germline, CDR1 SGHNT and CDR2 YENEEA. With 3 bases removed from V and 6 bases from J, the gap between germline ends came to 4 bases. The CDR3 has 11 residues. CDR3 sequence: CASSFADTQYF. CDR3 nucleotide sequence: TGTGCCAGCAGCTTTGCGGATACGCAGTATTTT.

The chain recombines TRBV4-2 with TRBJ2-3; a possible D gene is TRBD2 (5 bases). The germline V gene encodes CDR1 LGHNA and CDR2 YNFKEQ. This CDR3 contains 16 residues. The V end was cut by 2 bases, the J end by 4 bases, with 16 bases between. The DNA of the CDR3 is TGTGCCAGCAGCCAAACTGAGAGGGTTGGGCCAGATACGCAGTATTTT. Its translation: CASSQTERVGPDTQYF.

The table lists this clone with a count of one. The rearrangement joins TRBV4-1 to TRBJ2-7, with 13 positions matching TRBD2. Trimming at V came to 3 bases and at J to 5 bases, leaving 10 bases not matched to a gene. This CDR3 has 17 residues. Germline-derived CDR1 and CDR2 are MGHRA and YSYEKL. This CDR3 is CASSHVLAGGPGNEQYF. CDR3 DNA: TGCGCCAGCAGCCACGTACTAGCGGGAGGGCCTGGCAACGAGCAGTACTTC.

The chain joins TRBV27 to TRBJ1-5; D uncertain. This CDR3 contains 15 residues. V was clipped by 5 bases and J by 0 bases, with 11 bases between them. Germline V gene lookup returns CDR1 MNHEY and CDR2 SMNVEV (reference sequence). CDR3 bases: TGTGCCAGCAGTCCTGCGTTTTATAGCAATCAGCCCCAGCATTTT. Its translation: CASSPAFYSNQPQHF.

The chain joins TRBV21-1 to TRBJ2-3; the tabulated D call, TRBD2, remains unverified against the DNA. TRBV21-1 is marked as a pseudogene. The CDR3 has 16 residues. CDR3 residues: CASSEFRLASTDTQYF. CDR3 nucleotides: TGTGCCAGCAGCGAATTTCGACTAGCGAGCACAGATACGCAGTATTTT.

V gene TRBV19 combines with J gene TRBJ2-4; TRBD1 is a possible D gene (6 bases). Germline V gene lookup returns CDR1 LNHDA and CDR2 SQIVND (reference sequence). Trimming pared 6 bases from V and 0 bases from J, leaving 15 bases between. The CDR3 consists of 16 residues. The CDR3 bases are TGTGCCAGTAGACCTGGGGGCGGAATAGCCAAAAACATTCAGTACTTC. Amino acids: CASRPGGGIAKNIQYF.

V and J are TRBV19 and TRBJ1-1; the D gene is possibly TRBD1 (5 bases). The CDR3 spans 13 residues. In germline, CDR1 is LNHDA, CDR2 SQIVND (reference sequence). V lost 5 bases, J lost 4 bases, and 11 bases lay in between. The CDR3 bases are TGTGCCAGTAGTCCCGGGGGAGGCACTGAAGCTTTCTTT. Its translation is CASSPGGGTEAFF.

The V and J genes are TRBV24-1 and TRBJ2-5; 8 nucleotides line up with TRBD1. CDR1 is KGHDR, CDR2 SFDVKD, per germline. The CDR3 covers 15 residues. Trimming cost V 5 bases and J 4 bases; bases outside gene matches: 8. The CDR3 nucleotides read TGTGCCACCAGTGCTTCCCCCGGACAGGGAGAGACCCAGTACTTC. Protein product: CATSASPGQGETQYF.

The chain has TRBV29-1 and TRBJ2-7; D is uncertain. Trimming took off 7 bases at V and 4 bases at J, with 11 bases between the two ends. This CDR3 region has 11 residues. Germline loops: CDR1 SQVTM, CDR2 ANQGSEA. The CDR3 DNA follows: TGCAGCGAACTTCAGGAATACGAGCAGTACTTC. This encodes CSELQEYEQYF.

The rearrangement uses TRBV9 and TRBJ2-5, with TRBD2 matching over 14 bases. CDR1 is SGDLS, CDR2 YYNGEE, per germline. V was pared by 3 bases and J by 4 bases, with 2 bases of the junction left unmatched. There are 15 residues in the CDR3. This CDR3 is CASSEGTSGGETQYF. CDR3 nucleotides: TGTGCCAGCAGCGAGGGGACTAGCGGGGGAGAGACCCAGTACTTC.

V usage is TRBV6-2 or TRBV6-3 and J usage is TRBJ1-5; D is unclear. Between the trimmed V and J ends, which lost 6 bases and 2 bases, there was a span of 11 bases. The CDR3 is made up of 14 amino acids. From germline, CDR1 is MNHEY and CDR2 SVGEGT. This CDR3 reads CASSLELGNQPQHF. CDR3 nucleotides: TGTGCCAGCAGCCTTGAACTCGGCAATCAGCCCCAGCATTTT.

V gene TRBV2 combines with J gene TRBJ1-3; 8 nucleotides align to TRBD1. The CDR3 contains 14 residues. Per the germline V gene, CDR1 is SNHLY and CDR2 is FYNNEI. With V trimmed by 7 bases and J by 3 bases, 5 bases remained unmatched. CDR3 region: CASTLTGDGNTIYF. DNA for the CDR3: TGTGCCAGCACCTTGACAGGGGATGGAAACACCATATATTTT.

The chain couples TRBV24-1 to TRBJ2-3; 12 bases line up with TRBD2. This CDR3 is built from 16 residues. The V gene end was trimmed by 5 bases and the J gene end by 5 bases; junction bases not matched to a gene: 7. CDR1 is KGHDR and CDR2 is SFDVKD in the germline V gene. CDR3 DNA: TGTGCCACCAGTGGACTAGCGGGAGCTGGTTTAGATACGCAGTATTTT. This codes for CATSGLAGAGLDTQYF.

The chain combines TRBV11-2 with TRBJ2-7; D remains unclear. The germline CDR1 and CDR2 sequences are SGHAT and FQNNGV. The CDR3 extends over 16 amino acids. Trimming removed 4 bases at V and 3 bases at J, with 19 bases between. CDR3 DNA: TGTGCCAGCAGCTCGCCTTCCATAGCCACTGGCTACGAGCAGTACTTC. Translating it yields CASSSPSIATGYEQYF.

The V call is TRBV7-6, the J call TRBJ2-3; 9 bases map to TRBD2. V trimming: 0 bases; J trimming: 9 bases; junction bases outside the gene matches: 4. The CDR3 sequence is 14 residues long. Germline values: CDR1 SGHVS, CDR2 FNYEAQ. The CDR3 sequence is CASSLARGGETQYF. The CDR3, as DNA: TGTGCCAGCAGCTTAGCGCGGGGGGGCGAAACGCAGTATTTT.

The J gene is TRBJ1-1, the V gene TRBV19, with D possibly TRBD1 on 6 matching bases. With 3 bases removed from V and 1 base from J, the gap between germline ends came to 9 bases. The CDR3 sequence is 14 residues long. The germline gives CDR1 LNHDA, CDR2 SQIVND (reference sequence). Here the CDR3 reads CASSILTGNTEAFF. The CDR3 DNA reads TGTGCCAGTAGTATTTTGACAGGGAACACTGAAGCTTTCTTT.